There are a few counts of the clone carrying this T cell receptor (beta chain). What it binds is not known. The data are from a study of shared clonotypes between healthy human individuals. Over several immunoSEQ plates, each subset's genomic DNA was distributed in even portions. Per the original methods: For the immunoSEQ data, sequences were junction-only without quality scores, so filtering differed. The protocol was immunoSEQ multiplex PCR, while the TCRdb copy is restricted to in-frame clones and leaves out a portion. The DNA gave D and trimming, while V, J and clone size come from that table. Of about 2.4 million clones in the sample, 93% are singletons; the top ten hold around 0.37%. This CDR3 region has 15 residues. V was cut by 0 bases and J by 4 bases, with 11 bases left in between. Germline V gene data show CDR1 as SGHRS and CDR2 as YFSETQ. Findings of the study overall: Clonotypes shared by all four sorted-subset donors had higher generation probabilities than non-shared clonotypes. Sharing across four donors was seen in approximately 5.2% of naive CD4 clonotypes.

The sequencing input was naive CD4+ T cells from PBMCs. Subset denoted: CD45RA+ positively selected. This chain joins TRBV5-1 and TRBJ1-5; possible D gene TRBD1, 6 bases. The source is a man aged 18 to 29 in good health. Some clones in this sample may be carry-over from other donors' samples. The CDR3 region has the DNA TGCGCCAGCAGCTTGGATTGGACAGAGAATCAGCCCCAGCATTTT. This translates into CASSLDWTENQPQHF.